This T cell receptor (beta chain) was sequenced for a study of human T cells and chemical hapten exposure. For the study at large: The patients, most of them female, presented with alopecia areata, totalis or universalis. Study-wide findings and caveats: Counts of TCRs expanded at PT1 correlated positively with patch test score.

CDR1 and CDR2 from the germline V gene are SEHNR and FQNEAQ (reference sequence). This CDR3 has 15 amino acids. V lost 4 bases and J lost 5, with 17 bases in between. About this clonotype: Its target is unknown.

Time point reported: patch test 1, 2 weeks after DPC sensitization. Treatment defined: therapeutic diphenylcyclopropenone sensitization with weekly scalp DPC. TCRdb re-derived calls from the RACE reads in MiXCR, one entry per CDR3 protein. The table lists roughly 180,000 distinct CDR3 sequences, under 25% of them singletons. The material was whole blood, obtained in connection with sensitization to the hapten diphenylcyclopropenone (DPC). The rearrangement uses TRBV7-9 and TRBJ1-1; tentative D call: TRBD1 (5 bases). The receptor's source is a woman aged 45-60 years with alopecia areata. Some clones in this sample may be carry-over from other donors' samples. CDR3 residues: CASSSVGREGTEAFF. CDR3 in DNA: TGTGCCAGCAGCTCGGTCGGCAGGGAGGGGACTGAAGCTTTCTTT.